The 25 T cell receptor beta chains in this list originate from one sample, sequenced in a study of blood T cell repertoires in COVID-19. TCRdb's copy holds only in-frame clones and misses some; the assay was immunoSEQ multiplex PCR. The sample consists of 54,000 or so clones, approximately 80% of them appearing once. Sequencing was carried out using peripheral blood. The receptors originated from a woman aged 80 or older with acute or convalescent COVID-19.

The CDR3 bases are TGTGCCATCAGTGACCTTGACTCGTCTGGCACAGATACGCAGTATTTT. This sequence encodes CAISDLDSSGTDTQYF. The chain couples TRBV10-3 to TRBJ2-3; D not certain. V lost 3 bases to trimming and J lost 1 base, with 14 bases between them. The CDR3 is 16 residues long. Germline loops: CDR1 ENHRY, CDR2 SYGVKD.

This rearrangement joins TRBV6-1 to TRBJ1-2; 7 positions agree with TRBD1. The CDR3 totals 12 residues. CDR1 MNHNS and CDR2 SASEGT come from the germline V gene. Trimming removed 3 bases from V and 8 bases from J; junction bases left unmatched: 3. CDR3 sequence: CASSETGFGYTF. In DNA form, the CDR3 reads TGTGCCAGCAGTGAGACAGGGTTCGGCTACACCTTC.

The J gene is TRBJ2-7, the V gene TRBV7-2; 10 bases align to TRBD2. This CDR3 is 14 amino acids long. Germline V gives CDR1 SGHTA, CDR2 FQGNSA. V gave up 3 bases and J gave up 7 bases; unmatched junction bases: 6. The CDR3 is CASSLRAGGLEQYF. The CDR3 bases are TGTGCCAGCAGCTTGCGAGCGGGGGGGCTTGAGCAGTACTTC. Supplemented by reference TRBV7-2 and TRBJ2-7, the full variable domain reads GAGVSQSPSNKVTEKGKDVELRCDPISGHTALYWYRQSLGQGLEFLIYFQGNSAPDKSGLPSDRFSAERTGGSVSTLTIQRTQQEDSAVYLCASSLRAGGLEQYFGPGTRLTVT.

The chain employs TRBV19 and TRBJ2-7, with 8 bases identical to TRBD2. Unmatched junction bases numbered 4, after V lost 3 bases and J lost 0 bases. This CDR3 comprises 15 residues. Germline CDR1 is LNHDA and CDR2 is SQIVND (reference sequence). In DNA, the CDR3 is TGTGCCAGTAGTATCCGGGGGGGAACCTCCTACGAGCAGTACTTC. Encoded protein: CASSIRGGTSYEQYF.

This clone occurred a few times. The chain couples TRBV6-5 to TRBJ2-1; D is uncertain. The germline CDR1 and CDR2 sequences are MNHEY and SVGAGI. The CDR3 runs to 16 residues. V lost 1 base to trimming and J lost 7 bases, with 17 bases between them. The CDR3 DNA follows: TGTGCCAGCAGTTACTTACCTCGATTAACGGGTAATGAGCAGTTCTTC. As protein: CASSYLPRLTGNEQFF.

This clone qualifies as medium-sized. The chain uses TRBV3-1 (or the pseudogene TRBV3-2) and TRBJ2-7; 7 positions agree with TRBD1. The CDR3 runs to 15 residues. CDR1 is LGHDT and CDR2 is YNNKEL in the germline V gene (reference sequence). J lost 2 bases, V lost 5 bases, and 9 bases had no gene match. CDR3 protein: CASSFRDSVTYEQYF. CDR3 in DNA: TGTGCCAGCAGCTTCCGGGACAGTGTAACCTACGAGCAGTACTTC.

The chain links TRBV20-1 to TRBJ1-5, with TRBD1 as a possible D gene (5 bases). Germline values: CDR1 DFQATT, CDR2 SNEGSKA (reference sequence). V was shortened by 3 bases and J by 2 bases, with 14 bases between the two germline ends. The CDR3 runs to 15 residues. The CDR3 spells CSASRGSDGNQPQHF. The CDR3 nucleotides read TGCAGTGCTAGTCGGGGGTCTGACGGCAATCAGCCCCAGCATTTT.

The rearrangement uses TRBV30 and TRBJ2-5; maybe TRBD2 (6 bases). Between the trimmed V and J ends, which lost 0 bases and 3 bases, there was a span of 11 bases. The V gene's germline CDR1 is GTSNPN and CDR2 SVGIG (reference sequence). The CDR3 consists of 14 residues. CDR3 coding DNA: TGTGCCTGGAGTGTACCGACTAGGGAAGAGACCCAGTACTTC. This gives the protein CAWSVPTREETQYF.

The chain is built from TRBV18 and TRBJ2-7, with 7 bases aligning to TRBD2. Germline-derived CDR1 and CDR2 are KGHSH and LQKENI. This CDR3 contains 15 residues. V lost 0 bases and J lost 2; bases outside the gene matches: 4. CDR3: CASSPPSSGTYEQYF. CDR3 coding DNA: TGTGCCAGCTCACCACCTTCTAGCGGAACCTACGAGCAGTACTTC.

The chain's CDR3 is CASSSWTRQETQYF. The DNA of the CDR3 is TGTGCCAGCAGTTCCTGGACTAGGCAAGAGACCCAGTACTTC. The rearrangement joins TRBV7-8 to TRBJ2-5, with TRBD2 identical over 7 bases. The J segment lost 2 bases and the V segment lost 6 bases, leaving 6 bases of the junction unmatched. Germline CDR1 reads SGHVS; CDR2 reads FQNEAQ. This CDR3 is built from 14 residues.

CDR3 DNA: TGTGCCAGCAGCGTAGTGACAGCGAACACCGGGGAGCTGTTTTTT. It encodes CASSVVTANTGELFF. The rearrangement joins TRBV9 to TRBJ2-2, with D possibly matching TRBD1 (5 bases). With 0 bases removed from V and 0 bases from J, the gap between germline ends came to 6 bases. CDR1 SGDLS and CDR2 YYNGEE come from the germline V gene. CDR3 length: 15 amino acids.

The chain recombines TRBV5-1 with TRBJ2-2; D remains ambiguous. This CDR3 spans 16 amino acids. The ends were cut back, 1 base at V and 2 bases at J, with 12 bases in the middle. Germline V lookup: CDR1 SGHRS, CDR2 YFSETQ. The CDR3 sequence is CASSLLSTLNTGELFF. CDR3 coding DNA: TGCGCCAGCAGCTTGTTGTCTACCCTTAACACCGGGGAGCTGTTTTTT.

The chain has TRBV28 and TRBJ2-3; 10 bases are shared with TRBD2. V trimming: 6 bases; J trimming: 7 bases; junction bases outside the gene matches: 16. Germline values: CDR1 MDHEN, CDR2 SYDVKM. The CDR3 totals 17 residues. The CDR3 nucleotides are TGTGCCAGCAGCTCTCTCCGGTCCGGGACTAGCGCTCATACGCAGTATTTT. Encoded protein: CASSSLRSGTSAHTQYF. Based on the CDR3 plus reference TRBV28 and TRBJ2-3, the full variable domain is DVKVTQSSRYLVKRTGEKVFLECVQDMDHENMFWYRQDPGLGLRLIYFSYDVKMKEKGDIPEGYSVSREKKERFSLILESASTNQTSMYLCASSSLRSGTSAHTQYFGPGTRLTVL.

This chain connects TRBV3-1 (or the pseudogene TRBV3-2) to TRBJ2-2; 7 bases map to TRBD2. The CDR3 consists of 15 residues. Germline values: CDR1 LGHDT, CDR2 YNNKEL (reference sequence). V lost 4 bases, J lost 7 bases, and 9 bases stayed unmatched. This CDR3 is CASSPWRELNGELFF. As DNA, the CDR3 is TGTGCCAGCAGCCCCTGGCGGGAGCTAAACGGGGAGCTGTTTTTT.

There are a few counts of this clone. This chain uses TRBV19 with TRBJ2-1; TRBD2 matches 7 bases. Germline CDR1 reads LNHDA; CDR2 reads SQIVND (reference sequence). The CDR3 sequence is 13 residues long. V was pared by 3 bases and J by 9 bases, with 5 bases of the junction left unmatched. The CDR3 DNA sequence: TGTGCCAGTAGTATTGTGCGGGGGTCTGAGCAGTTCTTC. Protein: CASSIVRGSEQFF. The full variable domain, completed using reference TRBV19 and TRBJ2-1, is DGGITQSPKYLFRKEGQNVTLSCEQNLNHDAMYWYRQDPGQGLRLIYYSQIVNDFQKGDIAEGYSVSREKKESFPLTVTSAQKNPTAFYLCASSIVRGSEQFFGPGTRLTVL.

The V gene is TRBV7-6, the J gene TRBJ2-7; 12 bases align to TRBD2. V lost 5 bases to trimming and J lost 5 bases; unmatched junction nucleotides: 7. The CDR3 spans 15 residues. The germline V gene has CDR1 SGHVS and CDR2 FNYEAQ. Here the CDR3 DNA reads TGTGCCAGCAGCCCTAGCGGGAGGGCCGATAACGAGCAGTACTTC. Amino acids: CASSPSGRADNEQYF.

The chain has TRBV29-1 and TRBJ1-2; 9 nucleotides agree with TRBD1. V lost 6 bases, J lost 8 bases, and 7 bases stayed unmatched. CDR1 and CDR2 (germline): SQVTM, ANQGSEA. This CDR3 comprises 12 residues. The CDR3 DNA reads as TGCAGCGTGGACGGACAGGGGAACGGCTACACCTTC. Translation gives CSVDGQGNGYTF.

The gene calls are TRBV5-5 and TRBJ1-1; D might be TRBD1 (5 bases). The CDR3 is made up of 14 amino acids. CDR1 is SGHKS, CDR2 YYEKEE, per germline (reference sequence). Deletions cut 2 bases from V and 2 bases from J, with 10 bases between. The CDR3 loop is CASSLQASNTEAFF. For the CDR3, the DNA is TGTGCCAGCAGCTTACAGGCTAGTAACACTGAAGCTTTCTTT.

This clone has only a few counts. The V call is TRBV6-1, the J call TRBJ1-6; 9 bases agree with TRBD1. V trimming: 2 bases; J trimming: 9 bases; junction bases outside the gene matches: 5. Per the germline V gene, CDR1 is MNHNS and CDR2 is SASEGT. The CDR3 contains 15 residues. The CDR3 region has the DNA TGTGCCAGCAGTGAACCCGGGACAGGGATTTCACCCCTCCACTTT. Protein sequence: CASSEPGTGISPLHF.

The genes are TRBV4-3 and TRBJ2-3; D call uncertain. Germline CDR1 is LGHNA and CDR2 is YSLEER. Trimming took off 4 bases at V and 1 base at J, with 9 bases between the two ends. The CDR3 totals 14 residues. The CDR3 region has the DNA TGCGCCAGCAGCCCGCAGGTGGGCACAGATACGCAGTATTTT. It encodes CASSPQVGTDTQYF.

This chain connects TRBV9 to TRBJ2-5; D is undetermined. The germline V gene encodes CDR1 SGDLS and CDR2 YYNGEE. Trimming stripped 3 bases from V and 5 bases from J, with 11 bases between. This CDR3 is built from 13 residues. CDR3 loop: CASSDALWETQYF. CDR3 sequence (DNA): TGTGCCAGCAGCGACGCCCTATGGGAGACCCAGTACTTC. Filled out from reference TRBV9 and TRBJ2-5, the complete variable domain reads DSGVTQTPKHLITATGQRVTLRCSPRSGDLSVYWYQQSLDQGLQFLIQYYNGEERAKGNILERFSAQQFPDLHSELNLSSLELGDSALYFCASSDALWETQYFGPGTRLLVL.

V and J are TRBV6-6 and TRBJ2-1; 7 bases are shared with TRBD1. V was pared by 4 bases and J by 10 bases, with 4 bases of the junction left unmatched. CDR1 MNHNY and CDR2 SVGAGI come from the germline V gene (reference sequence). This CDR3 has 12 residues. The CDR3 sequence: CASSSTGAEQFF. In nucleotides, the CDR3 is TGTGCCAGCAGTTCCACAGGGGCAGAGCAGTTCTTC.

The rearrangement links TRBV2 to TRBJ2-5; D unresolved. The assigned J gene may be wrong: the sequence end matches TRBJ2-7 better. The CDR3 runs 10 residues. Looked up from germline, CDR1 is SNHLY and CDR2 is FYNNEI. This CDR3 reads CASSFYEQYF. The CDR3 DNA is TGTGCCAGCAGCTTCTACGAGCAGTACTTC.

The chain couples TRBV7-9 to TRBJ1-5; 8 bases agree with TRBD1. Germline assignment: CDR1 SEHNR and CDR2 FQNEAQ (reference sequence). The J segment lost 6 bases and the V segment lost 5 bases, leaving 9 bases of the junction unmatched. The CDR3 runs to 15 residues. This CDR3 reads CASSPQGEGTQPQHF. For the CDR3, the DNA is TGTGCCAGCAGCCCACAGGGGGAGGGCACTCAGCCCCAGCATTTT.

The V and J genes are TRBV5-1 and TRBJ1-2; 7 bases agree with TRBD1. J lost 2 bases, V lost 4 bases, and 2 bases had no gene match. The CDR3 contains 13 residues. Germline V CDR1 and CDR2: SGHRS, YFSETQ. CDR3 nucleotides: TGCGCCAGCAGCGAACAGGGGAACTATGGCTACACCTTC. Translated: CASSEQGNYGYTF.